This TCR beta chain was sequenced in a study of T cell repertoires in cytomegalovirus infection. About the study: As its CMV epitopes, the study selected recently identified HLA-C-restricted and well-studied HLA-B-restricted targets. Evidence of both CMV infection and a matching HLA type came from public TCR beta signatures.

Using its own MiXCR run on the reads, TCRdb lists one record per CDR3 protein. The profile shows roughly 27,000 distinct CDR3 sequences, about 20% of them singletons. Study-wide findings and caveats: Public TCR beta family frequency separated CMV-and-HLA carriers, including in an independent cohort. The ex vivo response showed dominance by HLA-C-restricted CMV-specific TCR beta clonotypes.

In germline, CDR1 is SEHNR, CDR2 FQNEAQ (reference sequence). The V end was cut by 6 bases, the J end by 6 bases, with 17 bases between. The CDR3 runs 14 residues. This clonotype was detected a few times. Its antigen is not identified. Sequencing was performed on CD8+ T cells from cultured PBMCs, taken from culture after CMV antigen stimulation. The gene calls are TRBV7-9 and TRBJ2-5; perhaps TRBD2 as D (6 bases). This receptor was identified in a human donor in good health (CMV status not recorded). Some clones in this sample may be carry-over from other donors' samples. This chain's CDR3 is CASSVGGKGKTQYF. CDR3 DNA: TGTGCCAGCAGTGTCGGAGGGAAGGGGAAGACCCAGTACTTC.